This is a list of T cell receptor beta chains from one sample in a study of blood T cell repertoires in COVID-19. This table comes from immunoSEQ multiplex PCR, and its TCRdb copy is limited to in-frame clones, with some not included. The table lists about 70,000 clones, 90% of them singletons. Input material: peripheral blood. These receptors originate from a human donor in a cohort sampled during active COVID-19. The CDR3 runs from the conserved cysteine through the conserved F or W. A D gene is named only where the DNA matches it firmly.

d_call	v_call	j_call	cdr3_aa	cdr3_nt
TRBD2	TRBV30	TRBJ2-5	CAWAGTSGIYQETQYF	TGTGCCTGGGCCGGGACTAGCGGGATTTACCAAGAGACCCAGTACTTC
TRBD2	TRBV10-3	TRBJ2-7	CAISAGTSGYEQYF	TGTGCCATCAGTGCCGGGACTAGCGGGTACGAGCAGTACTTC
TRBD1	TRBV28	TRBJ1-1	CASSGTGRIEAFF	TGTGCCAGCAGTGGGACAGGCCGCATTGAAGCTTTCTTT
.	TRBV6-5	TRBJ2-7	CASSPAGYEQYF	TGTGCCAGCAGCCCCGCGGGCTACGAGCAGTACTTC
.	TRBV7-2	TRBJ1-1	CASSSIPAQHRVTEAFF	TGTGCCAGCAGTTCCATTCCCGCTCAACACAGGGTTACTGAAGCTTTCTTT
.	TRBV6-6	TRBJ1-1	CASTTTGNTEAFF	TGTGCCAGCACAACTACGGGTAACACTGAAGCTTTCTTT
.	TRBV29-1	TRBJ2-2	CSATKGPGANTGELFF	TGCAGCGCGACTAAGGGACCGGGAGCCAACACCGGGGAGCTGTTTTTT
.	TRBV11-3	TRBJ2-1	CASSLGRQSYNEQFF	TGTGCCAGCAGCTTAGGGAGACAGTCATACAATGAGCAGTTCTTC
.	TRBV19	TRBJ2-4	CASSELAGDGLYF	TGTGCCAGTAGTGAACTAGCCGGGGACGGATTATACTTC
.	TRBV7-2	TRBJ2-2	CASSLTGTNTGELFF	TGTGCCAGCAGCTTAACCGGGACGAACACCGGGGAGCTGTTTTTT
TRBD1	TRBV11-3	TRBJ2-3	CASSSSGTGVTDTQYF	TGTGCCAGCAGCTCTAGTGGGACAGGGGTCACAGATACGCAGTATTTT
.	TRBV28	TRBJ1-5	CASIPSWGQQPQHF	TGTGCCAGCATCCCATCGTGGGGGCAACAGCCCCAGCATTTT
.	TRBV5-6	TRBJ2-1	CASSPNRDWNEQFF	TGTGCCAGCAGCCCCAACAGGGATTGGAATGAGCAGTTCTTC